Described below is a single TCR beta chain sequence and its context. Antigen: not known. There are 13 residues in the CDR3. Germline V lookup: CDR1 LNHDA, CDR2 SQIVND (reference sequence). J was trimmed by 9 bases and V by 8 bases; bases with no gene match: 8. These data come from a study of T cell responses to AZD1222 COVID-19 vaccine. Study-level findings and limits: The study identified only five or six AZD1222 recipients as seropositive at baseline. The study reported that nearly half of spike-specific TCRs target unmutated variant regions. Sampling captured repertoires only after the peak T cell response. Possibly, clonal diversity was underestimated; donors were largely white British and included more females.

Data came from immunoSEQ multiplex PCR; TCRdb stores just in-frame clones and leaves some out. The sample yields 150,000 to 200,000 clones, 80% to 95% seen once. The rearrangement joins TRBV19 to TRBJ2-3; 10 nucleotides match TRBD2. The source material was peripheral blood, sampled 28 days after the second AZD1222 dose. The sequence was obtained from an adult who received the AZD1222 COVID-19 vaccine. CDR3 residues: CASQSGGAATQYF. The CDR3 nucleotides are TGTGCCAGTCAAAGCGGGGGGGCTGCGACGCAGTATTTT. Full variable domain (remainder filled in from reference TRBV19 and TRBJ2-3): DGGITQSPKYLFRKEGQNVTLSCEQNLNHDAMYWYRQDPGQGLRLIYYSQIVNDFQKGDIAEGYSVSREKKESFPLTVTSAQKNPTAFYLCASQSGGAATQYFGPGTRLTVL.